This TCR beta chain was identified during a study of blood T cell repertoires in COVID-19. Generated by immunoSEQ multiplex PCR, the TCRdb table keeps only in-frame clones and is missing some. Altogether tens of thousands of clones are present, approximately 71% being singletons, with the ten largest covering about 4%. CDR3 size: 16 residues. J was trimmed by 1 base and V by 5 bases; bases with no gene match: 10. Germline assignment: CDR1 MGHRA and CDR2 YSYEKL. This chain connects TRBV4-1 to TRBJ1-1; 7 bases map to TRBD1. The sequenced material came from peripheral blood. This clonotype was obtained from a woman in her 50s with acute or convalescent COVID-19. The CDR3 nucleotides are TGCGCCAGCAGCTCGCCCACCAGGGGGTGGAACACTGAAGCTTTCTTT. Its translation: CASSSPTRGWNTEAFF.